A single T cell receptor beta chain is shown here with its context. The antigen is undetermined. J was trimmed by 5 bases and V by 7 bases; bases with no gene match: 6. Germline V lookup: CDR1 SQVTM, CDR2 ANQGSEA. The CDR3 is 13 residues long. Primers: 60 Vbeta forward and 13 Jbeta reverse. Libraries were prepared by immunoSEQ multiplex PCR; TCRdb keeps only in-frame clonotypes and omits some of them. The sample has 200,000 or so clones; around four fifths are singletons. This record comes from a study of cytomegalovirus exposure and HLA in healthy donors. Whole-study findings and limits: Later, an analysis found that common viral pathogens appeared to be linked with several of the most significant clusters. Donors belonging to an Asian-associated ancestry cluster reportedly showed fewer N-insertions in productive TCRs than the roughly 670-donor mean, according to what a later analysis found. CMV serostatus alone was available as immune exposure information.

Sequencing used PBMCs. The J gene is TRBJ1-3, the V gene TRBV29-1; 9 bases fit TRBD1. This sequence was found in a woman in her fifties or sixties in good health and CMV-seropositive. The CDR3 loop is CSATGGTRNTIYF. CDR3 bases: TGCAGCGCTACAGGGGGCACTCGAAACACCATATATTTT.